One sample yielded the 5 T cell receptor beta chains listed below, sequenced in a study of early T cells in non-severe SARS-CoV-2 infection (dated by TCRdb to the early 2020s). The library relied on 5' RACE. TCRdb lists the instrument as NextSeq 500. TCRdb ran its own pipeline on the public reads, namely fastp trimming at Q25 and MiXCR clone calling, and kept in-frame beta chains. Rows are unified per CDR3 protein, each entry keeping the most common DNA and genes. The sample has about 83,000 distinct CDR3 sequences on record, roughly 10% of them singletons. Approximately 8% of the sample comes from the top ten. This sample comprised whole blood, obtained at baseline. The source is an adult who was a healthcare worker with PCR-confirmed SARS-CoV-2 infection or an uninfected control (not recorded which).

This clonotype was counted a few times. The CDR3 loop reads CASSAPGTAVFSYNEQFF. CDR3 coding DNA: TGTGCCAGCAGTGCCCCCGGGACAGCCGTATTCTCCTACAATGAGCAGTTCTTC. This chain links TRBV28 with TRBJ2-1, with TRBD1 identical over 7 bases. V shed 5 bases and J 0 bases; nucleotides not matched to a gene: 13. The CDR3 is 18 amino acids. Germline V gene sequence: CDR1 MDHEN, CDR2 SYDVKM.

This clonotype appeared a single time. The CDR3 sequence is CSAARPPRGSGNTIYF. The CDR3 DNA follows: TGCAGTGCTGCTAGGCCCCCTCGGGGCTCTGGAAACACCATATATTTT. V and J are TRBV20-1 and TRBJ1-3; D gene unclear. From germline, CDR1 is DFQATT and CDR2 SNEGSKA (reference sequence). Trimming stripped 5 bases from V and 0 bases from J, with 17 bases between. The CDR3 is 16 amino acids.

The CDR3 here is CASSRGPVTYEQYF. In DNA, the CDR3 is TGTGCCAGCAGCCGCGGACCCGTTACGTACGAGCAGTACTTC. The chain joins TRBV3-1 to TRBJ2-7; D uncertain. CDR3 length: 14 residues. V was trimmed by 4 bases and J by 4 bases, leaving 14 bases between them. Germline V CDR1 and CDR2: LGHDT, YNNKEL (reference sequence).

By proportion, this clonotype is medium-sized. The V gene is TRBV12-3 or TRBV12-4, the J gene TRBJ2-5, with TRBD1 identical over 7 bases. V was pared by 3 bases and J by 10 bases, with 8 bases of the junction left unmatched. The CDR3 runs 13 residues. CDR3 protein: CASSFRTGGGQYF. As DNA, the CDR3 is TGTGCCAGCAGTTTTCGGACAGGTGGAGGCCAGTACTTC.

The chain has TRBV3-1 and TRBJ2-1, with unresolved D. CDR3 length: 11 amino acids. The V end lost 1 base, the J end lost 8 bases, and 3 bases lay between the germline ends. Germline CDR1 is LGHDT and CDR2 is YNNKEL (reference sequence). The CDR3 DNA is TGTGCCAGCAGCCAAGGACATGAGCAGTTCTTC. It encodes CASSQGHEQFF.